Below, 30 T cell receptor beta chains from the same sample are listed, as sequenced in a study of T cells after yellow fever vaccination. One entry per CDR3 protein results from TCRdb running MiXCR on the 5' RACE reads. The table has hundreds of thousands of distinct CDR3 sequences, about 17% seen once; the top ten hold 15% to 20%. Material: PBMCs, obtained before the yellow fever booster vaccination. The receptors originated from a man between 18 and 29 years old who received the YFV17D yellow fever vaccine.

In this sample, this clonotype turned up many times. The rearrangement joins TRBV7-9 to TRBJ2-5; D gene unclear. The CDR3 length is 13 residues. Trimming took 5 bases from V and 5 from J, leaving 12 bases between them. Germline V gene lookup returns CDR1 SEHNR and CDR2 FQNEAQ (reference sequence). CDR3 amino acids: CASSATGAETQYF. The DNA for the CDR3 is TGTGCCAGCAGCGCCACGGGCGCGGAGACCCAGTACTTC.

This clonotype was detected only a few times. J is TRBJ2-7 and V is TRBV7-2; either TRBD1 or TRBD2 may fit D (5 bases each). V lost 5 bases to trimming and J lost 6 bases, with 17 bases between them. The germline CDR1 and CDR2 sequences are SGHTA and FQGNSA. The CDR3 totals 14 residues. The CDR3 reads CASSAGTAIGEQYF. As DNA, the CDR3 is TGTGCCAGCAGCGCCGGGACCGCGATAGGCGAGCAGTACTTC.

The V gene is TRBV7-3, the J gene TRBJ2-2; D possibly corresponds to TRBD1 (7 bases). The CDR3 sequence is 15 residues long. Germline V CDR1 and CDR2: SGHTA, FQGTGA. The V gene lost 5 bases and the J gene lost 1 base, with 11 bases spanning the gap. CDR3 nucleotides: TGTGCCAGCAGCACGCAGGGGGGGAACACCGGGGAGCTGTTTTTT. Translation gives CASSTQGGNTGELFF.

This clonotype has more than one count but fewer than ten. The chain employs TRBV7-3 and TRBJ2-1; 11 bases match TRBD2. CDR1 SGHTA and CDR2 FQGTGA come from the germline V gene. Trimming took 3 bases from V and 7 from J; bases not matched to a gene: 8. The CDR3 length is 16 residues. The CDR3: CASSLTSSGRGNEQFF. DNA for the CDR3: TGTGCCAGCAGCTTGACCAGTAGCGGGAGGGGGAATGAGCAGTTCTTC.

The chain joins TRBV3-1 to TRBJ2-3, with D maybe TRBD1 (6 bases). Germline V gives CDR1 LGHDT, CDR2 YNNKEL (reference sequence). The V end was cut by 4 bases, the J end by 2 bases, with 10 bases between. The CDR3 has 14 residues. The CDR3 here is CASSPGVYTDTQYF. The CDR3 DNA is TGTGCCAGCAGCCCAGGGGTCTACACAGATACGCAGTATTTT.

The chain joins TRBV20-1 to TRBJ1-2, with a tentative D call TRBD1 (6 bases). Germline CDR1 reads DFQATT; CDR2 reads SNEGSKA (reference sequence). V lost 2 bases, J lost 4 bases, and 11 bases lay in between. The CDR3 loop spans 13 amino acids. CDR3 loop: CSARRGAIYGYTF. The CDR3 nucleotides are TGCAGTGCTAGAAGGGGGGCTATCTATGGCTACACCTTC.

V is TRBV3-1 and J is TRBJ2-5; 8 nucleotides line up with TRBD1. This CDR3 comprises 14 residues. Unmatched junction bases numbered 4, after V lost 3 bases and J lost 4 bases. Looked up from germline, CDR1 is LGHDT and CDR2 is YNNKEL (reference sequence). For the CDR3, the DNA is TGTGCCAGCAGCCAGCCGACAGGGGCAGAGACCCAGTACTTC. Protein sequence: CASSQPTGAETQYF.

The CDR3 nucleotides are TGTGCCAGCAGATCCCCCGGGACAGGGAATCAGCCCCAGCATTTT. It is translated as CASRSPGTGNQPQHF. The chain has TRBV6-1 and TRBJ1-5; 9 bases agree with TRBD1. The CDR3 runs 15 residues. V gave up 6 bases and J gave up 4 bases; unmatched junction bases: 7. The germline V gene has CDR1 MNHNS and CDR2 SASEGT.

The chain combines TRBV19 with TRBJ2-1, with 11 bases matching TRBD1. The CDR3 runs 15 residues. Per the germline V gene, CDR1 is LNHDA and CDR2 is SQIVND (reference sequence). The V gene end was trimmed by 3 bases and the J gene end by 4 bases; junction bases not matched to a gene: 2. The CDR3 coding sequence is TGTGCCAGTAGTATCGGGACAGGGGGATACAATGAGCAGTTCTTC. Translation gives CASSIGTGGYNEQFF.

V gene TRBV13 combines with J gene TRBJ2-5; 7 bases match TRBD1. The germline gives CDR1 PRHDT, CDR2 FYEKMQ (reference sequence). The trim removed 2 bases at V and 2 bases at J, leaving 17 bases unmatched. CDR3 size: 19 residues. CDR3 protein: CASSLSLWTLGTEQETQYF. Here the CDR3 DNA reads TGTGCCAGCAGCTTAAGTCTGTGGACGCTAGGGACAGAACAAGAGACCCAGTACTTC.

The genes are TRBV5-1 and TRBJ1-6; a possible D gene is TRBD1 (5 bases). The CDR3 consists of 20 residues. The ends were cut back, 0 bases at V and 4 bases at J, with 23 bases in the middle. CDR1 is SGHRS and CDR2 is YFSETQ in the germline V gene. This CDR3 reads CASSLGNRIRELMYNSPLHF. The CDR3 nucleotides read TGCGCCAGCAGCTTGGGGAACAGGATACGCGAGCTCATGTATAATTCACCCCTCCACTTT.

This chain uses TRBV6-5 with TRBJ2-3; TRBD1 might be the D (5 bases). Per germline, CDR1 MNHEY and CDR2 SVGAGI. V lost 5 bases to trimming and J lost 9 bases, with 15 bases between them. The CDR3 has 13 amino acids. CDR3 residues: CASSNLYRWTQYF. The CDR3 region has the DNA TGTGCCAGCAGTAACCTATACAGGTGGACGCAGTATTTT.

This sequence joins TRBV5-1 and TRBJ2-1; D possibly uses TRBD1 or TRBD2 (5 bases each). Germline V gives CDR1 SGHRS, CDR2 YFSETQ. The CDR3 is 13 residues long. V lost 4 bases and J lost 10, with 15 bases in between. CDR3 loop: CASSVGPSEEQFF. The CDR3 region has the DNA TGCGCCAGCAGCGTGGGACCCTCGGAGGAGCAGTTCTTC.

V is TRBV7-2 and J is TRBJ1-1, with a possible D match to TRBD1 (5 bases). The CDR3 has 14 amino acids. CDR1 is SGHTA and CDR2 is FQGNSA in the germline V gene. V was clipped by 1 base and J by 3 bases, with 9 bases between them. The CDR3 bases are TGTGCCAGCAGCTTAGTCCCAGGGCACACTGAAGCTTTCTTT. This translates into CASSLVPGHTEAFF.

The CDR3 spells CASSLQGAYYEQYF. Here the CDR3 DNA reads TGCGCCAGCAGCCTACAGGGGGCCTACTACGAGCAGTACTTC. V and J are TRBV5-1 and TRBJ2-7; 9 positions agree with TRBD1. V lost 4 bases, J lost 3 bases, and 5 bases stayed unmatched. The CDR3 totals 14 residues. Germline V gene lookup returns CDR1 SGHRS and CDR2 YFSETQ.

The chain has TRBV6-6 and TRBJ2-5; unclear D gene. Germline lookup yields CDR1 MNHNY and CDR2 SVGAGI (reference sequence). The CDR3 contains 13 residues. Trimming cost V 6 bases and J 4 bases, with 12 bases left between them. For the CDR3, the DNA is TGTGCCAGCAGCCTTCCTCAGGCAGAGACCCAGTACTTC. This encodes CASSLPQAETQYF.

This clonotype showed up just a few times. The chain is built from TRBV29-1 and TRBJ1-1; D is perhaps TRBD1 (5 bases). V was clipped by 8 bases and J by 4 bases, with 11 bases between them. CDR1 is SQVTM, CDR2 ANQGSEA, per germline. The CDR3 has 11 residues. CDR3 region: CSPGRGTEAFF. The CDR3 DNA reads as TGCAGCCCTGGGAGGGGCACTGAAGCTTTCTTT.

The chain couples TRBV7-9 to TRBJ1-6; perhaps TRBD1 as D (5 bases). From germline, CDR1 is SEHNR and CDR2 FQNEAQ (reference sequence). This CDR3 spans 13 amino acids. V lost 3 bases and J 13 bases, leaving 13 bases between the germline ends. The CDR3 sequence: CASSFTTQGPLHF. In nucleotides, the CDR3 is TGTGCCAGCAGCTTCACCACCCAGGGCCCCCTCCACTTT.

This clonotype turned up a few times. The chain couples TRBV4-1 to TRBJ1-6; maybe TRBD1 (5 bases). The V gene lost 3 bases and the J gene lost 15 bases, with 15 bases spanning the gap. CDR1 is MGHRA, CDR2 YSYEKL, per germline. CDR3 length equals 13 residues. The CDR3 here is CASSQGIQAHLHF. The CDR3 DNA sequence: TGCGCCAGCAGCCAGGGAATACAGGCGCACCTCCACTTT.

CDR3 nucleotides: TGTGCCAGCAGCTCCCAGACTAGCGGTGACAATGAGCAGTTCTTC. Translation: CASSSQTSGDNEQFF. The V and J genes are TRBV5-4 and TRBJ2-1, with 9 bases aligning to TRBD2. Germline V gives CDR1 SGHNT, CDR2 YYREEE (reference sequence). V trimming: 3 bases; J trimming: 5 bases; junction bases outside the gene matches: 6. The CDR3 loop spans 15 amino acids.

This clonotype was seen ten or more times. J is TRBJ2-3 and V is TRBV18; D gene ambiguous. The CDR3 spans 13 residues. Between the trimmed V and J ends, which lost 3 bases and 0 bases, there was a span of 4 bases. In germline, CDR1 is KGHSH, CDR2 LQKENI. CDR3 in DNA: TGTGCCAGCTCACCGGACAGCACAGATACGCAGTATTTT. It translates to CASSPDSTDTQYF.

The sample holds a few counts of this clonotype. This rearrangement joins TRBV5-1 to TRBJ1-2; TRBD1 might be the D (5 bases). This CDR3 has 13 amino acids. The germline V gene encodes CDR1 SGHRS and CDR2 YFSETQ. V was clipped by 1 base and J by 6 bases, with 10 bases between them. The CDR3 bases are TGCGCCAGCAGCTTGTTGGGGGGTGATGGCTACACCTTC. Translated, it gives CASSLLGGDGYTF. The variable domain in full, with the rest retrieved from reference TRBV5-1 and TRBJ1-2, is KAGVTQTPRYLIKTRGQQVTLSCSPISGHRSVSWYQQTPGQGLQFLFEYFSETQRNKGNFPGRFSGRQFSNSRSEMNVSTLELGDSALYLCASSLLGGDGYTFGSGTRLTVV.

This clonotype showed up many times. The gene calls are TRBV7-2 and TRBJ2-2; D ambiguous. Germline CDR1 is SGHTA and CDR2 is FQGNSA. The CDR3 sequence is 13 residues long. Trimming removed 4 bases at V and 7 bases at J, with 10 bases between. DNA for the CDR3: TGTGCCAGCAGCTCAGACTCGGGCGGGGAGCTGTTTTTT. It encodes CASSSDSGGELFF.

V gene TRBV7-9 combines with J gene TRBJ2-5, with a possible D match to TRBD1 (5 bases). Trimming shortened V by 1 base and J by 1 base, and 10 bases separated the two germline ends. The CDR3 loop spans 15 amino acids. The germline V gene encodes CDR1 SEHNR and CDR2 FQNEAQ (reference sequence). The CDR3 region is CASSLVGRAQETQYF. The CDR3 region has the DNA TGTGCCAGCAGCTTAGTCGGCAGGGCCCAAGAGACCCAGTACTTC.

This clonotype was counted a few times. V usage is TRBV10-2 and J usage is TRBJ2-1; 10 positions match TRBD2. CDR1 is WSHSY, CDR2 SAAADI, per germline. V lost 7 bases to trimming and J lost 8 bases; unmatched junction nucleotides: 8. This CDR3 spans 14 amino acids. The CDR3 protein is CASIGSGGADEQFF. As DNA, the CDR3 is TGCGCCAGCATAGGGAGCGGGGGGGCCGATGAGCAGTTCTTC.

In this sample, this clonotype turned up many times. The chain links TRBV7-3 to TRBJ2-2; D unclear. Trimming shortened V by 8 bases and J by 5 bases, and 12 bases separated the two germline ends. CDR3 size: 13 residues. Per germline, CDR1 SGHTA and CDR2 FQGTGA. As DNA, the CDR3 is TGTGCCAGCCGTGAGACCAATACCGGGGAGCTGTTTTTT. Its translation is CASRETNTGELFF.

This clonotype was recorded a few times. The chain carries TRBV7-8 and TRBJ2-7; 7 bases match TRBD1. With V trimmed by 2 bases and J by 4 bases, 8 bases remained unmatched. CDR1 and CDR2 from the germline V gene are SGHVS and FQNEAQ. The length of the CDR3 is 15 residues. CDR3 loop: CASSLLSGGSYEQYF. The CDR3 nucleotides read TGTGCCAGCAGCTTATTGTCAGGGGGTTCGTACGAGCAGTACTTC.

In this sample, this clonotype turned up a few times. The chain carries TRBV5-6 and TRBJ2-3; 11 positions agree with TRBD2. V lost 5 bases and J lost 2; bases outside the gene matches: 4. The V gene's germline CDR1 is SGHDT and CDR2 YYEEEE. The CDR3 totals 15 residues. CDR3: CASRPTSGVTDTQYF. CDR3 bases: TGTGCCAGCAGACCGACTAGCGGGGTCACAGATACGCAGTATTTT.

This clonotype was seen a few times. CDR3: CAISAGGQSSNQPQHF. The CDR3 DNA reads TGTGCCATCAGTGCAGGGGGACAGAGTAGCAATCAGCCCCAGCATTTT. This chain joins TRBV10-3 and TRBJ1-5; the match to TRBD1 covers 7 bases. CDR3 size: 16 residues. The junction had 6 bases not matched to a gene; V was cut back by 4 bases and J by 0 bases. Germline CDR1 reads ENHRY; CDR2 reads SYGVKD.

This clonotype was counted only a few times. The CDR3 here is CSARVSGETQYF. DNA of the CDR3: TGCAGTGCTAGGGTCTCGGGGGAGACCCAGTACTTC. The V and J genes are TRBV20-1 and TRBJ2-5; D is possibly TRBD2 (5 bases). Trimming stripped 3 bases from V and 5 bases from J, with 10 bases between. In germline, CDR1 is DFQATT, CDR2 SNEGSKA (reference sequence). The CDR3 contains 12 residues.